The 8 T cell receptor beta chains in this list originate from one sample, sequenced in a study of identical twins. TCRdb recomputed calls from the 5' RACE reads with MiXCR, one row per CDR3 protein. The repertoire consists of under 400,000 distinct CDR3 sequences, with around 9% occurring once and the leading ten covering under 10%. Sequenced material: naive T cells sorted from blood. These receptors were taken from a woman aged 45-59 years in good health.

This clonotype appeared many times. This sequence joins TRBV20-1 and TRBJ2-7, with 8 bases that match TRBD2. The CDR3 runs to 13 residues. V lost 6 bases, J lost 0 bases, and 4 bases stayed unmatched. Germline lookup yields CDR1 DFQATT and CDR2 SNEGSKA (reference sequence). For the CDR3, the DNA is TGCAGTGCGTCTGGGACTAGCTCCTACGAGCAGTACTTC. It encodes CSASGTSSYEQYF.

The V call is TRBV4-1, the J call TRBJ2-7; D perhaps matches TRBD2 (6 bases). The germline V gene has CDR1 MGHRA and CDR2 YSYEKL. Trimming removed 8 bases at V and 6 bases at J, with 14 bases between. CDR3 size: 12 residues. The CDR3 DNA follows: TGCGCCAGCCCCGCTGGGGAGGTCGAGCAGTACTTC. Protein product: CASPAGEVEQYF.

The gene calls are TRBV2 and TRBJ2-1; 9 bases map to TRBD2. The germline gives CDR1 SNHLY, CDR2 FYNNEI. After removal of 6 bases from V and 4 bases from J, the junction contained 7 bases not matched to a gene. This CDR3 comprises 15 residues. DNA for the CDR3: TGTGCCAGCAGGGCGACTAGCGGCCTATACAATGAGCAGTTCTTC. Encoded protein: CASRATSGLYNEQFF.

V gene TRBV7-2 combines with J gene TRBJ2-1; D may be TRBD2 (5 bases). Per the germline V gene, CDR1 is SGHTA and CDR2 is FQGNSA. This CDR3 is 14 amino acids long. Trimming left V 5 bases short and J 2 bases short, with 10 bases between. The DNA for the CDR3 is TGTGCCAGCAGCCCACCGGGGACCTACAATGAGCAGTTCTTC. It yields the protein CASSPPGTYNEQFF.

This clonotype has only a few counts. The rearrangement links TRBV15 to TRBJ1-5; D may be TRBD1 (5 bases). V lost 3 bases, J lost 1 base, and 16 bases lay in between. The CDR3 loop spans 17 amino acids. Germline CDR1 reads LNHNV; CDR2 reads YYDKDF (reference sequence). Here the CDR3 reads CATSSPRGSESNQPQHF. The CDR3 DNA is TGTGCCACCAGCAGCCCCCGGGGGTCCGAGAGCAATCAGCCCCAGCATTTT.

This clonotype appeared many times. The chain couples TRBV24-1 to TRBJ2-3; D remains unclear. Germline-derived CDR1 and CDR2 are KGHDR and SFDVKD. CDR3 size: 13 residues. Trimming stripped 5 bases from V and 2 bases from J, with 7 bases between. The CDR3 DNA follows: TGTGCCACCAGTGTCGACTTCACAGATACGCAGTATTTT. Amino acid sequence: CATSVDFTDTQYF.

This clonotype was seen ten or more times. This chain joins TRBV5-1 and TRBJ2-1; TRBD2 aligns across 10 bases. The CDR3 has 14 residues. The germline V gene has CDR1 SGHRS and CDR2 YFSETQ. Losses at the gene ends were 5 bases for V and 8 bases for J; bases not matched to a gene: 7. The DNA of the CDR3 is TGCGCCAGCAGGTCGGCTAGCGGGAGAGATGAGCAGTTCTTC. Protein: CASRSASGRDEQFF.

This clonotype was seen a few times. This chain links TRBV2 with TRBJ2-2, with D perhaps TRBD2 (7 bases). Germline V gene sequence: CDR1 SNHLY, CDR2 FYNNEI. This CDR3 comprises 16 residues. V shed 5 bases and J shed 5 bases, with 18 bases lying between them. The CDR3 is CASSRLGGGLTGELFF. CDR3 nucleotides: TGTGCCAGCAGTCGCCTGGGAGGGGGGTTGACCGGGGAGCTGTTTTTT.